The sequence of this TCR beta chain was determined in a study of cytomegalovirus exposure and HLA in healthy donors. As concerns this clone: Its antigen is unknown.

Study-wide results and caveats: A classifier reportedly called cytomegalovirus status with high sensitivity and specificity.

PCR employed 60 Vbeta and 13 Jbeta primers. Assay: immunoSEQ multiplex PCR; the TCRdb copy retains only in-frame clones and omits some. The sample has about 170,000 clones; under 85% are singletons. The CDR3 totals 14 residues. Trimming at V came to 4 bases and at J to 8 bases, leaving 8 bases not matched to a gene. In germline, CDR1 is MNHNS, CDR2 SASEGT. The clonotype comes from a female donor in good health and CMV-seronegative. Sequenced input: PBMCs. The chain recombines TRBV6-1 with TRBJ1-2; the match to TRBD1 covers 9 bases. This chain's CDR3 is CASSATGGAWGYTF. Here the CDR3 DNA reads TGTGCCAGCAGTGCTACAGGGGGCGCTTGGGGCTACACCTTC.